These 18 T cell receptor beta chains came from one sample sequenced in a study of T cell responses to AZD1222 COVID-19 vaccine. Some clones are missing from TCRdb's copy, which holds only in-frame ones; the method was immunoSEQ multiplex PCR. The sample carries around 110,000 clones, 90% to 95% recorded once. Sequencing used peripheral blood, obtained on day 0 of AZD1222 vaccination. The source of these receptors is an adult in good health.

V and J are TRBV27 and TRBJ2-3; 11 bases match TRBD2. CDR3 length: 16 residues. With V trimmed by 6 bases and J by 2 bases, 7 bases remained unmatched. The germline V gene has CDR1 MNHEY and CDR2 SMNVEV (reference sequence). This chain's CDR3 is CASSLVTSGDTDTQYF. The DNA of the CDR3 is TGTGCCAGCAGCCTTGTGACTAGCGGGGACACAGATACGCAGTATTTT.

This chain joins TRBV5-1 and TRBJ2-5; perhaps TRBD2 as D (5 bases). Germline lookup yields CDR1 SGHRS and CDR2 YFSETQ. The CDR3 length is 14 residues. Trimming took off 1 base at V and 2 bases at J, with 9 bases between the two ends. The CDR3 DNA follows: TGCGCCAGCAGCTTGACCGGGAATCAAGAGACCCAGTACTTC. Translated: CASSLTGNQETQYF.

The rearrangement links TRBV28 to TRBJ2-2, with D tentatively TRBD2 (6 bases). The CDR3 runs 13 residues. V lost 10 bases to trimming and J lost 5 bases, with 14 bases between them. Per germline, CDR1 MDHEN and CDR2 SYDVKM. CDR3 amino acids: CATQGGATGELFF. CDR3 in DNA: TGTGCCACCCAGGGAGGTGCGACCGGGGAGCTGTTTTTT.

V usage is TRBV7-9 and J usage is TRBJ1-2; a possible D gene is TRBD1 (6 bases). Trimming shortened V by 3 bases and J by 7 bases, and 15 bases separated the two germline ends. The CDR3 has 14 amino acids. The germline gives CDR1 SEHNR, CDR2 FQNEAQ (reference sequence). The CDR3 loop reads CASSLGGLGGGYTF. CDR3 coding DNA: TGTGCCAGCAGCTTGGGGGGCCTCGGTGGTGGCTACACCTTC. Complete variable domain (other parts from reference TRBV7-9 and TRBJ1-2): DTGVSQNPRHKITKRGQNVTFRCDPISEHNRLYWYRQTLGQGPEFLTYFQNEAQLEKSRLLSDRFSAERPKGSFSTLEIQRTEQGDSAMYLCASSLGGLGGGYTFGSGTRLTVV.

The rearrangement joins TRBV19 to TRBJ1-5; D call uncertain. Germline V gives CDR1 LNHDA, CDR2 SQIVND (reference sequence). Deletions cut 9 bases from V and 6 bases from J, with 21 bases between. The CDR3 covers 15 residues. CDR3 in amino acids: CASHFGVMSPQPQHF. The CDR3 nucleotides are TGTGCCAGCCACTTTGGGGTGATGAGTCCTCAGCCCCAGCATTTT.

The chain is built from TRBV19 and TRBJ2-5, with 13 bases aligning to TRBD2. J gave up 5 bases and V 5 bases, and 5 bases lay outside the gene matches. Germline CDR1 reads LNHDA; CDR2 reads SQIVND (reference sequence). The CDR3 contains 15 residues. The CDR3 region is CASSPLTSGRETQYF. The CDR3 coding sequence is TGTGCCAGTAGTCCTTTGACTAGCGGGAGGGAGACCCAGTACTTC.

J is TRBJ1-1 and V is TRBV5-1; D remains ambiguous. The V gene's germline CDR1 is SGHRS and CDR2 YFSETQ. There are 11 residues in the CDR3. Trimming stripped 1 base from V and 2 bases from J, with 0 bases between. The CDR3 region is CASSLNTEAFF. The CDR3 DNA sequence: TGCGCCAGCAGCTTGAACACTGAAGCTTTCTTT.

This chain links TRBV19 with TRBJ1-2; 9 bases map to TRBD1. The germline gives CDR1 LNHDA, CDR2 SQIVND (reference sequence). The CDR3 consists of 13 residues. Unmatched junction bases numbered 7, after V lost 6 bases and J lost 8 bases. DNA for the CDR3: TGTGCCAGTAGCGGCGGACAGGGGCTCGGCTACACCTTC. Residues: CASSGGQGLGYTF.

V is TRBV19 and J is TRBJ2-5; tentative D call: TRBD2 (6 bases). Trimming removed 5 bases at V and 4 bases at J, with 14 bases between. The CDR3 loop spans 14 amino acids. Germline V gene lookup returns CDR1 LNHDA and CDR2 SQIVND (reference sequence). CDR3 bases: TGTGCCAGTAGTTCGGGACTGCCTGGAGAGACCCAGTACTTC. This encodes CASSSGLPGETQYF.

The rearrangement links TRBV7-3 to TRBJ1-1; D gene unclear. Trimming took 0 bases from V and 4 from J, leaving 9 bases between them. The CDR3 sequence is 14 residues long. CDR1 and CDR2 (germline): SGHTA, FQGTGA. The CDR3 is CASSLTRDGTEAFF. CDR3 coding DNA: TGTGCCAGCAGCTTAACAAGGGATGGCACTGAAGCTTTCTTT.

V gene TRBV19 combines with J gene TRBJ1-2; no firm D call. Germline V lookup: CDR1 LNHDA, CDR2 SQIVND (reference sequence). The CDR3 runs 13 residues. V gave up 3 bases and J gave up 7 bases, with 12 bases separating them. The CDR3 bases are TGTGCCAGTAGTATTGGGTATGGGAGTGGCTACACCTTC. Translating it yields CASSIGYGSGYTF.

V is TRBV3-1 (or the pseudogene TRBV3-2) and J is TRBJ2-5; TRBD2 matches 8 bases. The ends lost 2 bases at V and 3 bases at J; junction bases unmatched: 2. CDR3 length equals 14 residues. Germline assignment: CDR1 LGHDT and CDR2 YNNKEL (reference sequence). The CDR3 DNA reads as TGTGCCAGCAGCCAACTGGGACTAGAAGAGACCCAGTACTTC. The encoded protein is CASSQLGLEETQYF.

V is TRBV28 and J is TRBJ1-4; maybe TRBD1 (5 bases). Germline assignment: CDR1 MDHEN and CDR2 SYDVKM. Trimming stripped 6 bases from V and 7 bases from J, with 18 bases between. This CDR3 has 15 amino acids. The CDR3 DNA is TGTGCCAGCAGACTTATTGGGGCATCGGTTGAAAAACTGTTTTTT. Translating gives CASRLIGASVEKLFF.

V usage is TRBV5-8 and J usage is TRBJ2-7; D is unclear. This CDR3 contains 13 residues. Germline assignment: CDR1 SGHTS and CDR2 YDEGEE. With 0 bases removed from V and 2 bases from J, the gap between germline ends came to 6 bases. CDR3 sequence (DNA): TGTGCCAGCAGCTTGGCCGGAACCTACGAGCAGTACTTC. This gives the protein CASSLAGTYEQYF. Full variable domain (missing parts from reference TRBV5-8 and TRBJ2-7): EAGVTQSPTHLIKTRGQQATLRCSPISGHTSVYWYQQALGLGLQFLLWYDEGEERNRGNFPPRFSGRQFPNYSSELNVNALELEDSALYLCASSLAGTYEQYFGPGTRLTVT.

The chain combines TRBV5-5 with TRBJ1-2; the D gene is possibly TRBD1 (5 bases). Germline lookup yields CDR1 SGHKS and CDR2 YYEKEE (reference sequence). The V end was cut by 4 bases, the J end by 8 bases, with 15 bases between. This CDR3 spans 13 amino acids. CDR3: CASSPLGEEGYTF. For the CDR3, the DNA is TGTGCCAGCAGCCCCCTAGGGGAGGAGGGCTACACCTTC.

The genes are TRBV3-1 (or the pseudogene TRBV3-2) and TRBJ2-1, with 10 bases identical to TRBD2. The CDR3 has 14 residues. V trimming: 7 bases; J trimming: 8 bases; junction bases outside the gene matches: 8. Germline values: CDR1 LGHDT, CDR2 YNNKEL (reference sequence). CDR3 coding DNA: TGTGCCAGCAATCTAGCGGGGGAAAGGGATGAGCAGTTCTTC. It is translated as CASNLAGERDEQFF.

The CDR3 nucleotides read TGTGCCACCAGTGATTTTCCCATCCACGACACTGAAGCTTTCTTT. It is translated as CATSDFPIHDTEAFF. This chain connects TRBV24-1 to TRBJ1-1; unclear D gene. The germline V gene encodes CDR1 KGHDR and CDR2 SFDVKD. V lost 1 base and J 3 bases, leaving 11 bases between the germline ends. The length of the CDR3 is 15 residues.

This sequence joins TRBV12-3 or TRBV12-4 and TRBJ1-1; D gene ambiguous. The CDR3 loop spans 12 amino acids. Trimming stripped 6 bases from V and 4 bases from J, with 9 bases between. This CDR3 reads CASRGGFTEAFF. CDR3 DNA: TGTGCCAGCAGAGGCGGATTCACTGAAGCTTTCTTT.